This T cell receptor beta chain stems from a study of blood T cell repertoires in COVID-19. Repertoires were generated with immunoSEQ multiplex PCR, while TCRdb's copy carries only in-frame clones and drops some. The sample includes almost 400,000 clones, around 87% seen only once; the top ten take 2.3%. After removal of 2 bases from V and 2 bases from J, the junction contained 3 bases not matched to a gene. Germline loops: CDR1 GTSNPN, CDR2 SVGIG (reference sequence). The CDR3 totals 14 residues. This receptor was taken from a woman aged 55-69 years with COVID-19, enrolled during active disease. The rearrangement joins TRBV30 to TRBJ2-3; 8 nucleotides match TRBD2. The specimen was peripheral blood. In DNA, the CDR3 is TGTGCCTGGAGTCTGCGGGGGGTCACAGATACGCAGTATTTT. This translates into CAWSLRGVTDTQYF.